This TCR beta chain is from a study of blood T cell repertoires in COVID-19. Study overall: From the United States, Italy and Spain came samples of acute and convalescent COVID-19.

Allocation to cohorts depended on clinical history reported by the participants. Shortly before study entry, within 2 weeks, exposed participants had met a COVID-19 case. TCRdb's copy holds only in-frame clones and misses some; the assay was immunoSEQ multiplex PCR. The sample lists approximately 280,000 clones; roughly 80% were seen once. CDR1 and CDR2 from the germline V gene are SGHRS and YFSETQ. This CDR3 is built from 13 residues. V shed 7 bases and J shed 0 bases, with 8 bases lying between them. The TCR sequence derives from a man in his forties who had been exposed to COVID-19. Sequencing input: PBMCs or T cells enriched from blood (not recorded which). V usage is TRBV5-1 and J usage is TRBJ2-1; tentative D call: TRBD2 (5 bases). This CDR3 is CASGSLSYNEQFF. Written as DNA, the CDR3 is TGCGCCAGCGGGAGCCTCTCCTACAATGAGCAGTTCTTC.